This T cell receptor (beta chain) was identified during a study of OX40 agonist ivuxolimab in advanced cancers. Study summary: The treatment was a fully human IgG2 OX40 agonist, ivuxolimab. Prior anti-PD-1, anti-PD-L1 or anti-CTLA-4 therapy did not bar entry, and about 40% had some. Broader study findings: Researchers report that CD8+ T cells had, on average, more expanded clones than CD4+. Antigen specificity remained undetermined for the expanded peripheral T cells.

Concerning this clone: The antigen remains unidentified.

TCRdb's copy holds only in-frame clones and misses some; the assay was immunoSEQ multiplex PCR. This table holds some 50,000 clones, 88% found once. In germline, CDR1 is SGDLS, CDR2 YYNGEE. There are 15 residues in the CDR3. V lost 0 bases and J lost 8; bases outside the gene matches: 8. The receptor's source is an adult with an advanced solid tumor such as melanoma, head and neck, liver or kidney cancer. J is TRBJ2-5 and V is TRBV9; 9 bases align to TRBD1. The specimen comprised CD4+ or CD8+ T cells sorted from blood, sampled in a trial of the OX40 agonist ivuxolimab. The CDR3 nucleotides read TGTGCCAGCAGCGTAGAGTTGGGACAGGGAAGAACCCAGTACTTC. This translates into CASSVELGQGRTQYF.